This entry lists 5 T cell receptor beta chains sequenced from one sample in a study of OX40 agonist ivuxolimab in advanced cancers. The repertoire was sequenced with immunoSEQ multiplex PCR; TCRdb's copy has only in-frame clones and lacks some. Found here are fewer than 55,000 clones, approximately 80% of them singletons; the top ten hold 5.5% to 7%. The source material was CD4+ or CD8+ T cells sorted from blood, sampled in a trial of the OX40 agonist ivuxolimab. The origin of the receptors is an adult with an advanced solid tumor such as melanoma, head and neck, liver or kidney cancer.

The V gene is TRBV5-8, the J gene TRBJ2-1, with D uncertain. The germline CDR1 and CDR2 sequences are SGHTS and YDEGEE. This CDR3 has 13 residues. V was pared by 4 bases and J by 6 bases, with 11 bases between. CDR3 DNA sequence: TGTGCCAGCAGCCCCTTGGGGATCAATGAGCAGTTCTTC. Translating gives CASSPLGINEQFF.

For the CDR3, the DNA is TGTGCCAGCAGCTTAGAGGTCAGGGGGCATAACGAGCAGTACTTC. Residues: CASSLEVRGHNEQYF. The J gene is TRBJ2-7, the V gene TRBV11-2, with 8 bases that match TRBD1. V gave up 0 bases and J gave up 5 bases; unmatched junction bases: 6. The CDR3 loop spans 15 amino acids. Germline V gene sequence: CDR1 SGHAT, CDR2 FQNNGV.

This chain uses TRBV12-5 with TRBJ2-2; D may be TRBD1 (5 bases). From germline, CDR1 is LGHNT and CDR2 FRNRAP. The CDR3 loop spans 15 amino acids. V lost 2 bases and J lost 6, with 13 bases in between. DNA for the CDR3: TGTGCTAGTGGTTTGTCCGCAGGGCTGGCCGGGGAGCTGTTTTTT. Amino acids: CASGLSAGLAGELFF.

The chain uses TRBV19 and TRBJ2-1; 9 bases map to TRBD1. Germline CDR1 is LNHDA and CDR2 is SQIVND (reference sequence). The ends lost 7 bases at V and 3 bases at J; junction bases unmatched: 10. This CDR3 is 16 amino acids long. CDR3 bases: TGTGCCAGTACCTCTCGGCCGGGACAGGGCTACAATGAGCAGTTCTTC. Encoded protein: CASTSRPGQGYNEQFF.

The chain couples TRBV14 to TRBJ1-1, with 8 positions matching TRBD1. The germline gives CDR1 SGHDN, CDR2 FVKESK. There are 18 residues in the CDR3. Germline trimming cut 2 bases from V and 2 bases from J; bases unmatched to any gene: 13. The chain's CDR3 is CASSQNLGPGGVNTEAFF. In DNA form, the CDR3 reads TGTGCCAGCAGCCAAAATTTGGGGCCAGGGGGCGTTAACACTGAAGCTTTCTTT.